The present T cell receptor beta chain was sequenced within a study of T cell changes during pregnancy in multiple sclerosis (dated by TCRdb to 2018 to 2020). Regarding the complete study: In women with multiple sclerosis, the researchers looked at how the T cell repertoire shifted as pregnancy progressed.

The CDR3 covers 16 residues, taking in both the cysteine and the phenylalanine. Only CDR3 DNA is held: 48 bases, read in frame from base 1. CDR1 and CDR2 are drawn from the germline V gene: SGHRS, YFSETQ. V loses 3 bases at its end and J loses 4 bases; junction bases beyond the gene matches: 11. In the case of this clone: Which antigen it targets is not known. The input lacks base qualities; no much larger clone sits a single base away.

Libraries were prepared through the immunoSEQ multiplex PCR assay. Not all clones reach the TCRdb copy of this immuneACCESS table, which keeps in-frame sequences only. Checked studies attribute under half of the gap to unresolved V genes and leave the rest unexplained. The sample includes around 62,000 clones, with around nine tenths observed a single time. The ten largest clones capture roughly 1.5% of the sample. This sequence was found in a female donor with multiple sclerosis, enrolled in a pregnancy study. Sequencing used peripheral blood, obtained in the third trimester of pregnancy. The rearrangement joined TRBV5-1 to TRBJ1-2, and TRBD1 aligns with 8 junction nucleotides. The CDR3 corresponds to CASSSHPGQGIYGYTF. DNA sequence: TGCGCCAGCAGCTCCCATCCAGGACAGGGTATCTATGGCTACACCTTC.